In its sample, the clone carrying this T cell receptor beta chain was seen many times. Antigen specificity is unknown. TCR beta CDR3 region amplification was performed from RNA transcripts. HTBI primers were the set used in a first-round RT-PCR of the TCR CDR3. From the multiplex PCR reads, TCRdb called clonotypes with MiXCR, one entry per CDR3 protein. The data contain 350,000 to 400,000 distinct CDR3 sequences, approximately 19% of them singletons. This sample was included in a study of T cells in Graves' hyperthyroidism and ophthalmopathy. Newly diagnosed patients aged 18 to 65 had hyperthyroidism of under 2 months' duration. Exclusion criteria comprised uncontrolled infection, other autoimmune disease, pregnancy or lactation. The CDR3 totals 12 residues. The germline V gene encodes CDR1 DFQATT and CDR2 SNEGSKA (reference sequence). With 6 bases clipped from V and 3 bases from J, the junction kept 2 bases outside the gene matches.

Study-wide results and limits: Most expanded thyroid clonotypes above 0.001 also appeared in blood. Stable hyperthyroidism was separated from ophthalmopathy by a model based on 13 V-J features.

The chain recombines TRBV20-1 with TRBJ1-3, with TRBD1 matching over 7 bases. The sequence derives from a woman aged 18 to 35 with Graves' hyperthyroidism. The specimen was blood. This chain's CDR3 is CSAGTDGNTIYF. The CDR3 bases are TGCAGTGCCGGGACAGATGGAAACACCATATATTTT.